Below, 4 T cell receptor beta chains from the same sample are listed, as sequenced in a study of sequential checkpoint blockade in melanoma. Documented treatment: randomized to nivolumab then ipilimumab (arm A) or the reverse (arm B). Only in-frame clones appear in the TCRdb table, and some are missing; sequencing was by immunoSEQ multiplex PCR. The sample carries approximately 12,000 clones, about 80% recorded once. Here the sequenced sample was CD8+ T cells sorted from blood (inferred from file names), taken from a patient given nivolumab and ipilimumab in sequence. These receptors all come from a human donor with melanoma.

V and J are TRBV27 and TRBJ2-2; 10 positions agree with TRBD2. This CDR3 comprises 18 residues. The germline V gene has CDR1 MNHEY and CDR2 SMNVEV (reference sequence). V shed 5 bases, J shed 3 bases, and the junction held 12 bases outside the gene matches. The CDR3 region has the DNA TGTGCCAGCAGTCGCCTGGGGCTAGCGGGGGCTCACACCGGGGAGCTGTTTTTT. Protein: CASSRLGLAGAHTGELFF.

The V call is TRBV29-1, the J call TRBJ2-3, with TRBD1 identical over 7 bases. CDR1 is SQVTM, CDR2 ANQGSEA, per germline. This CDR3 is 13 amino acids long. The trim removed 4 bases at V and 5 bases at J, leaving 6 bases unmatched. The CDR3 coding sequence is TGCAGCGTTGGAGGGGGCATCGGAGATACGCAGTATTTT. Its protein product is CSVGGGIGDTQYF.

In its sample, this clone was seen a few times. V gene TRBV6-6 combines with J gene TRBJ2-7; TRBD1 aligns across 9 bases. Germline V gene sequence: CDR1 MNHNY, CDR2 SVGAGI (reference sequence). Losses at the gene ends were 2 bases for V and 2 bases for J; bases not matched to a gene: 1. This CDR3 has 14 residues. The CDR3 sequence is CASSYGQGTYEQYF. CDR3 nucleotide sequence: TGTGCCAGCAGTTACGGACAGGGGACCTACGAGCAGTACTTC.

V usage is TRBV5-4 and J usage is TRBJ2-7; 10 nucleotides match TRBD1. Germline V CDR1 and CDR2: SGHNT, YYREEE (reference sequence). The CDR3 sequence is 15 residues long. With V trimmed by 4 bases and J by 1 base, 5 bases remained unmatched. This CDR3 reads CASSPGTGESYEQYF. The CDR3 DNA follows: TGTGCCAGCAGCCCCGGGACAGGGGAATCCTACGAGCAGTACTTC.